Listed below are T cell receptor beta chains from one sample, sequenced in a study of a mutant IDH1 vaccine in newly diagnosed glioma. Their antigen targets remain unknown. Profiled with immunoSEQ multiplex PCR; TCRdb holds only in-frame clones, not every one. The sample consists of roughly 120,000 clones, over 75% of them appearing once. The sequenced sample was PBMCs, obtained from a glioma patient whose treatment included an IDH1 peptide vaccine. These receptors originate from a man in his forties with glioma. CDR3s include the opening cysteine and the closing phenylalanine or tryptophan.

V	J	CDR3
TRBV30	TRBJ1-1	CAWSVGTSFEAFF
TRBV30	TRBJ1-2	CAWSSPGTGGDYGYTF
TRBV1	TRBJ2-5	CTSSHASLARETQYF
TRBV30	TRBJ2-5	CAWSWGQKETQYF
TRBV9	TRBJ1-4	CASSVSQARNEKLFF
TRBV19	TRBJ1-1	CASDSRRTEAFF
TRBV19	TRBJ1-4	CASSGDGRRTNEKLFF
TRBV15	TRBJ2-1	CATSRTPGEGGVWYNEQFF
TRBV7-4	TRBJ1-6	CASSYKGSPGDNSPLHF
TRBV13	TRBJ1-5	CASSQRTGLVQGGQPQHF
TRBV27	TRBJ2-7	CASRELGGYEQYF
TRBV9	TRBJ2-1	CASSVLGQGGGSYNEQFF
TRBV7-2	TRBJ2-7	CASAPQKGSYEQYF
TRBV6-1	TRBJ1-2	CASSEGSLSGYTF
TRBV5-5	TRBJ2-7	CASSTRRGLHAGTEQYF
TRBV5-4	TRBJ1-2	CASSLAGRESYGYTF
TRBV5-1	TRBJ1-3	CASSPGRNSGNTIYF
TRBV10-3	TRBJ2-1	CAIEGAGRSYNEQFF
TRBV5-1	TRBJ1-1	CASSPHENTEAFF
TRBV10-3	TRBJ2-3	CAILLEGTTDTQYF
TRBV5-4	TRBJ1-1	CASSFRSQGHTEAFF
TRBV4-1	TRBJ2-2	CASSQDSGRNTGELFF
TRBV7-2	TRBJ1-1	CASSFVTTGTAEAFF
TRBV13	TRBJ2-6	CASSTRSIRQGVSSGANVLTF
TRBV6-5	TRBJ2-3	CASSYSGYNTDTQYF
TRBV13	TRBJ2-7	CASSLGGIPYEQYF
TRBV29-1	TRBJ1-1	CSVSMNTEAFF
TRBV6-1	TRBJ2-7	CASGREGYEQYF
TRBV19	TRBJ2-6	CASSILTGSGANVLTF
TRBV19	TRBJ2-1	CASSIVTGVYNEQFF
TRBV27	TRBJ2-2	CASSFRRFEGTGELFF
TRBV5-4	TRBJ2-3	CASSLGRGFSTDTQYF
TRBV5-1	TRBJ2-3	CASRERSGSTDTQYF
TRBV5-1	TRBJ1-4	CASSLAGATNEKLFF
TRBV14	TRBJ1-2	CASSQERAYGYTF
TRBV30	TRBJ1-2	CAWIEQPYGYTF
TRBV28	TRBJ2-3	CASSFVSREDTQYF
TRBV30	TRBJ1-3	CAWDRGLRNTIYF
TRBV5-1	TRBJ1-1	CASTPGRGRNTEAFF
TRBV10-3	TRBJ2-5	CAAGRARETQYF
TRBV4-2	TRBJ2-7	CASSPGAGTSYEQYF
TRBV12-5	TRBJ2-5	CASGLKFVETQYF
TRBV28	TRBJ1-5	CASSGTGNQPQHF
TRBV19	TRBJ1-2	CASGRGYYGYTF
TRBV2	TRBJ2-2	CASSVLDVTGELFF
TRBV27	TRBJ2-7	CASSFGDRRSYEQYF
TRBV7-9	TRBJ1-1	CASSSGQGAQNTEAFF